These 18 T cell receptor beta chains were all obtained from the same sample, sequenced in a study of blood T cell repertoires in COVID-19. The assay was immunoSEQ multiplex PCR, and TCRdb's table has in-frame clones only and misses some. In the table there are around 100,000 clones, 65% to 80% of which are singletons. Sequencing input: peripheral blood. These receptors came from a man aged 70 or older with active or convalescent COVID-19.

The V gene is TRBV2, the J gene TRBJ1-1; tentative D call: TRBD1 (6 bases). Trimming removed 6 bases at V and 1 base at J, with 9 bases between. Germline V gene sequence: CDR1 SNHLY, CDR2 FYNNEI. The CDR3 runs to 13 residues. The CDR3, as DNA: TGTGCCAGCAGCGGACAGTGGAACACTGAAGCTTTCTTT. It yields the protein CASSGQWNTEAFF. The whole variable domain, remainder taken from reference TRBV2 and TRBJ1-1, is EPEVTQTPSHQVTQMGQEVILRCVPISNHLYFYWYRQILGQKVEFLVSFYNNEISEKSEIFDDQFSVERPDGSNFTLKIRSTKLEDSAMYFCASSGQWNTEAFFGQGTRLTVV.

In the case of this clone: Other DNA sequences in the sample encode the same CDR3. This chain links TRBV30 with TRBJ1-1; maybe TRBD1 (6 bases). Germline CDR1 and CDR2: GTSNPN and SVGIG (reference sequence). The CDR3 contains 13 residues. V was pared by 3 bases and J by 0 bases, with 8 bases between. The CDR3 sequence: CAWSRGMNTEAFF. In DNA form, the CDR3 reads TGTGCCTGGAGCAGGGGCATGAACACTGAAGCTTTCTTT.

V and J are TRBV20-1 and TRBJ2-1; D may be TRBD2 (6 bases). This CDR3 region has 11 residues. Trimming left V 3 bases short and J 8 bases short, with 8 bases between. CDR1 and CDR2 (germline): DFQATT, SNEGSKA (reference sequence). CDR3: CSASWEDEQFF. The CDR3, as DNA: TGCAGTGCTAGCTGGGAGGATGAGCAGTTCTTC.

The chain uses TRBV19 and TRBJ1-4, with D hard to call. V was cut by 1 base and J by 5 bases, with 14 bases left in between. The CDR3 length is 16 residues. Per germline, CDR1 LNHDA and CDR2 SQIVND (reference sequence). CDR3 loop: CASSIGHTAGNEKLFF. The CDR3, as DNA: TGTGCCAGTAGTATAGGTCATACGGCAGGAAATGAAAAACTGTTTTTT.

This rearrangement joins TRBV5-1 to TRBJ1-1; a possible D gene is TRBD1 (5 bases). This CDR3 contains 13 residues. Trimming removed 4 bases at V and 1 base at J, with 8 bases between. Per the germline V gene, CDR1 is SGHRS and CDR2 is YFSETQ. The CDR3 sequence is CASSVGQNTEAFF. The CDR3 coding sequence is TGCGCCAGCAGCGTCGGACAGAACACTGAAGCTTTCTTT.

The chain links TRBV10-3 to TRBJ1-1; D call uncertain. This CDR3 has 14 residues. Germline-derived CDR1 and CDR2 are ENHRY and SYGVKD. Trimming pared 8 bases from V and 3 bases from J, leaving 16 bases between. Here the CDR3 DNA reads TGTGCCATCCAATCGGTAGCACTGGACACTGAAGCTTTCTTT. It codes for CAIQSVALDTEAFF.

The chain couples TRBV4-1 to TRBJ1-5, with D perhaps matching TRBD1 (5 bases). CDR3 size: 15 residues. Germline CDR1 MGHRA, CDR2 YSYEKL. V was shortened by 0 bases and J by 7 bases, with 13 bases between the two germline ends. CDR3 sequence (DNA): TGCGCCAGCAGCCAAGAAGGAGGGGCCGGGCAGCCCCAGCATTTT. This gives the protein CASSQEGGAGQPQHF.

This sequence joins TRBV12-3 or TRBV12-4 and TRBJ2-5; possibly TRBD2 for D (6 bases). The CDR3 sequence is 13 residues long. The V and J ends lost 7 bases and 6 bases respectively, with 15 bases between them. CDR3: CASTIAAQQTQYF. The DNA of the CDR3 is TGTGCCAGCACCATAGCGGCCCAGCAGACCCAGTACTTC.

This clone is a singleton in its sample. CDR3 residues: CASSRWTSGGGNEQFF. The CDR3 DNA reads as TGTGCCAGCAGCCGGTGGACTAGCGGGGGGGGCAATGAGCAGTTCTTC. The genes are TRBV25-1 and TRBJ2-1, with 15 bases fitting TRBD2. The ends lost 6 bases at V and 6 bases at J; junction bases unmatched: 6. The CDR3 contains 16 residues. Germline V lookup: CDR1 MGHDK, CDR2 SYGVNS.

This clone was seen more than once but under ten times. The chain carries TRBV3-1 (or the pseudogene TRBV3-2) and TRBJ2-1, with TRBD2 matching 11 bases. Looked up from germline, CDR1 is LGHDT and CDR2 is YNNKEL (reference sequence). The CDR3 sequence is 14 residues long. With 5 bases clipped from V and 9 bases from J, the junction kept 6 bases outside the gene matches. CDR3 DNA: TGTGCCAGCAGCGCAACTAGCGGGGGAGTTGAGCAGTTCTTC. Translation: CASSATSGGVEQFF.

This chain connects TRBV2 to TRBJ1-1, with 7 bases matching TRBD1. This CDR3 is 13 amino acids long. CDR1 and CDR2 (germline): SNHLY, FYNNEI. Trimming removed 0 bases from V and 8 bases from J; junction bases left unmatched: 3. CDR3 sequence (DNA): TGTGCCAGCAGTGAAGCTCCGGACAGGGAAGCTTTCTTT. Its translation: CASSEAPDREAFF.

The chain combines TRBV19 with TRBJ2-5, with D maybe TRBD2 (6 bases). Trimming took off 4 bases at V and 5 bases at J, with 14 bases between the two ends. This CDR3 region has 14 residues. Germline V gives CDR1 LNHDA, CDR2 SQIVND (reference sequence). The CDR3 DNA reads TGTGCCAGTAGTACCGATCCTAGCGAGGAGACCCAGTACTTC. Amino acid sequence: CASSTDPSEETQYF.

This chain uses TRBV19 with TRBJ1-5; D unclear. Germline V gives CDR1 LNHDA, CDR2 SQIVND (reference sequence). The V and J ends lost 3 bases and 5 bases respectively, with 5 bases between them. There are 12 residues in the CDR3. CDR3 sequence: CASSIQYQPQHF. CDR3 in DNA: TGTGCCAGTAGTATCCAGTATCAGCCCCAGCATTTT. The complete variable domain, with remaining parts taken from reference TRBV19 and TRBJ1-5, reads DGGITQSPKYLFRKEGQNVTLSCEQNLNHDAMYWYRQDPGQGLRLIYYSQIVNDFQKGDIAEGYSVSREKKESFPLTVTSAQKNPTAFYLCASSIQYQPQHFGDGTRLSIL.

The chain carries TRBV6-5 and TRBJ1-6; TRBD1 matches 10 bases. After removal of 8 bases from V and 7 bases from J, the junction contained 8 bases not matched to a gene. Germline-derived CDR1 and CDR2 are MNHEY and SVGAGI. The CDR3 is 15 residues long. The CDR3 sequence is CASQFRDRGNSPLHF. In nucleotides, the CDR3 is TGTGCCAGCCAATTCCGGGACAGGGGCAATTCACCCCTCCACTTT.

The chain recombines TRBV3-1 (or the pseudogene TRBV3-2) with TRBJ2-2; maybe TRBD2 (6 bases). The V end lost 6 bases, the J end lost 7 bases, and 9 bases lay between the germline ends. CDR3 length: 12 residues. Germline CDR1 is LGHDT and CDR2 is YNNKEL (reference sequence). The CDR3 region has the DNA TGTGCCAGCAGTCGGGGGAGCGGGGAGCTGTTTTTT. Protein: CASSRGSGELFF.

This clone was seen only a few times. The chain combines TRBV27 with TRBJ2-3; a weak D match, TRBD2 (5 bases). This CDR3 is 15 amino acids long. V shed 2 bases and J shed 2 bases, with 11 bases lying between them. Germline V gives CDR1 MNHEY, CDR2 SMNVEV (reference sequence). The CDR3 protein is CASSLDYWDTDTQYF. CDR3 sequence (DNA): TGTGCCAGCAGTTTAGACTACTGGGACACAGATACGCAGTATTTT.

The chain couples TRBV14 to TRBJ1-1; 9 bases line up with TRBD1. The CDR3 contains 13 residues. V dropped 8 bases and J dropped 6; count of bases not matched to a gene: 7. Germline CDR1 is SGHDN and CDR2 is FVKESK. The CDR3 here is CASRGQGSSEAFF. DNA for the CDR3: TGTGCCAGCCGCGGACAGGGGAGCTCTGAAGCTTTCTTT.

The V and J genes are TRBV18 and TRBJ1-1, with D possibly being TRBD1 (6 bases). CDR1 and CDR2 from the germline V gene are KGHSH and LQKENI. This CDR3 is 16 amino acids long. V was trimmed by 3 bases and J by 1 base, leaving 15 bases between them. The CDR3 nucleotides read TGTGCCAGCTCACCGACAAGCCAGGGGCAGAACACTGAAGCTTTCTTT. The encoded protein is CASSPTSQGQNTEAFF.